This T cell receptor beta chain was documented in a study of blood T cell repertoires in COVID-19. The junction had 9 bases not matched to a gene; V was cut back by 4 bases and J by 5 bases. The CDR3 runs 16 residues. Looked up from germline, CDR1 is LGHDT and CDR2 is YNNKEL (reference sequence). Sequenced by immunoSEQ multiplex PCR; TCRdb stores in-frame clones only, minus some. The repertoire holds 150,000 to 200,000 clones, with roughly 90% as singletons. This receptor was identified in a woman aged 45 to 65 who had recovered from COVID-19. This sequence joins TRBV3-1 (or the pseudogene TRBV3-2) and TRBJ2-2, with 8 bases that match TRBD2. Source material: PBMCs or T cells enriched from blood (not recorded which). The CDR3, as DNA: TGTGCCAGCAGCCCCTTTCGATTAGCGGGGACCGGGGAGCTGTTTTTT. Amino acids: CASSPFRLAGTGELFF.